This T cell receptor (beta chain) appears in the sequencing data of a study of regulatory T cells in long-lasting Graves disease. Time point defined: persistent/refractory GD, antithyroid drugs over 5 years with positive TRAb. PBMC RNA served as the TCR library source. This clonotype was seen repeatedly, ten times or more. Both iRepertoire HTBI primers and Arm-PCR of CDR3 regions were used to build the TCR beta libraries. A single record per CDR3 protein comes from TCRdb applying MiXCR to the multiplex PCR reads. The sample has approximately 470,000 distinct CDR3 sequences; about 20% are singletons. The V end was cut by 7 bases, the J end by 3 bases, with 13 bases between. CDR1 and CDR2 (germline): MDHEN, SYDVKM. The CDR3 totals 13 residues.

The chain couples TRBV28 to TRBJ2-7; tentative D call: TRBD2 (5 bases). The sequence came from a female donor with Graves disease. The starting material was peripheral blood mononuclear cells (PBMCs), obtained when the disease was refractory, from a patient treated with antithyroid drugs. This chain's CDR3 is CASTLASGYEQYF. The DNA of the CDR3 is TGTGCCAGCACCCTGGCGAGCGGCTACGAGCAGTACTTC.